The clone carrying this T cell receptor beta chain showed up many times. The antigen remains undetermined. This record comes from a study of T cell repertoires in cytomegalovirus infection. About the research overall: Researchers turned to recently identified HLA-C-restricted CMV epitopes as well as well-studied HLA-B-restricted ones. From public TCR beta signatures came an indication of both CMV infection and matching HLA type. Whole-study results and caveats: Dominating the ex vivo response were TCR beta clonotypes that were CMV-specific and HLA-C-restricted.

The germline V gene encodes CDR1 KGHSH and CDR2 LQKENI. This CDR3 has 13 amino acids. Between the trimmed V and J ends, which lost 8 bases and 2 bases, there was a span of 12 bases. TCRdb re-called the reads with MiXCR, one entry per CDR3 protein. Of 700,000 to 850,000 distinct CDR3 sequences in the sample, roughly 33% are singletons; the top ten hold roughly 12%. Sequenced material: cultured CD8+ T cells from PBMCs, taken from culture after CMV antigen stimulation. The TCR comes from a human donor in good health (CMV status not recorded). Some clones in this sample may be carry-over from other donors' samples. The V gene is TRBV18, the J gene TRBJ1-1; no clear D gene. CDR3 amino acids: CASSPEVNTEAFF. CDR3 nucleotides: TGTGCCAGCAGTCCCGAGGTTAACACTGAAGCTTTCTTT. Filled out from reference TRBV18 and TRBJ1-1, the complete variable domain reads NAGVMQNPRHLVRRRGQEARLRCSPMKGHSHVYWYRQLPEEGLKFMVYLQKENIIDESGMPKERFSAEFPKEGPSILRIQQVVRGDSAAYFCASSPEVNTEAFFGQGTRLTVV.